This TCR beta chain was observed in a study of tumor-infiltrating lymphocytes in primary liver carcinoma. Study-level background: Samples returned roughly 3.5 to 7.13 million productive TCRbeta reads, a yield that was similar across tissue types. Study-wide findings and caveats: Just around 8-24% of top clones spanned all five tumor regions.

Starting material for RNA and DNA co-extraction consisted of about 17-34 mg of unsorted bulk tissue. This clonotype was counted many times. What it recognizes is unknown. A constant-region primer primed TCR beta cDNA synthesis from about 530 ng of total RNA. ARM-PCR, slightly modified, supplied the TCR beta libraries through three nested multiplex PCR rounds. Running about 11 cycles apiece, the first two PCR rounds relied on TRBV1-TRBV30 forward primers together with a C-beta reverse primer. TCRdb reprocessed the multiplex PCR reads via MiXCR and lists one record per CDR3 protein. The repertoire includes about 99,000 distinct CDR3 sequences, around 63% of them detected once, and over 9% sits in the top ten. The V gene lost 1 base and the J gene lost 5 bases, with 14 bases spanning the gap. From germline, CDR1 is MNHEY and CDR2 SVGAGI. The CDR3 extends over 16 amino acids.

This sequence joins TRBV6-5 and TRBJ1-4; tentatively, D is TRBD1 (5 bases). Sequences were obtained from liver tumor tissue from sampling region 5. The subset here: tumor region T5, tumor centre. This clonotype was obtained from an older woman with primary liver carcinoma and hepatitis B virus infection. CDR3 in amino acids: CASSYLVGRANEKLFF. The CDR3 region has the DNA TGTGCCAGCAGTTACTTGGTGGGGCGGGCGAATGAAAAACTGTTTTTT.